Below are 24 T cell receptor beta chains sequenced from a single sample in a study of T cells in localized non-small cell lung cancer. The data were produced by immunoSEQ multiplex PCR, yet TCRdb's version contains in-frame clones alone and is incomplete. The sample records tens of thousands of clones, approximately 90% being singletons. The starting material was peripheral blood, obtained before any cancer treatment. The receptors shown here come from a woman aged 18-49 years with stage III lung adenocarcinoma.

Only a few counts were recorded for this clone. The V call is TRBV6-4, the J call TRBJ1-6, with D possibly matching TRBD1 (5 bases). V was trimmed by 4 bases and J by 5 bases, leaving 9 bases between them. Germline CDR1 and CDR2: MRHNA and SNTAGT. The CDR3 sequence is 14 residues long. Here the CDR3 reads CASSGDGDNSPLHF. The CDR3, as DNA: TGTGCCAGCAGTGGGGACGGGGATAATTCACCCCTCCACTTT.

V usage is TRBV7-9 and J usage is TRBJ2-2; TRBD2 is a possible D gene (5 bases). V was cut by 5 bases and J by 6 bases, with 10 bases left in between. Germline V CDR1 and CDR2: SEHNR, FQNEAQ (reference sequence). The CDR3 totals 13 residues. The CDR3 protein is CASSQLGAGELFF. The CDR3 nucleotides are TGTGCCAGCAGCCAACTAGGCGCCGGGGAGCTGTTTTTT.

The CDR3 is CASRERAGGNYGYTF. The CDR3 bases are TGTGCCAGCAGGGAGCGGGCAGGGGGAAACTATGGCTACACCTTC. The V and J genes are TRBV4-2 and TRBJ1-2; 7 nucleotides line up with TRBD1. With V trimmed by 6 bases and J by 2 bases, 9 bases remained unmatched. The CDR3 extends over 15 amino acids. Germline CDR1 reads LGHNA; CDR2 reads YNFKEQ.

V and J are TRBV19 and TRBJ2-2, with D perhaps given as TRBD1 or TRBD2 (5 bases each). This CDR3 contains 12 residues. Between the trimmed V and J ends, which lost 8 bases and 2 bases, there was a span of 6 bases. Germline CDR1 reads LNHDA; CDR2 reads SQIVND (reference sequence). CDR3 bases: TGTGCCAGTGGGGGTAACACCGGGGAGCTGTTTTTT. As protein: CASGGNTGELFF.

The chain has TRBV6-6 and TRBJ1-1; D is unresolved. Germline V gives CDR1 MNHNY, CDR2 SVGAGI (reference sequence). This CDR3 has 13 residues. V gave up 7 bases and J gave up 6 bases, with 15 bases separating them. Here the CDR3 reads CASNYAGTSEAFF. The CDR3 nucleotides read TGTGCCAGCAACTACGCTGGAACCTCTGAAGCTTTCTTT.

The chain has TRBV5-5 and TRBJ2-5; 10 nucleotides match TRBD2. This CDR3 comprises 15 residues. Per the germline V gene, CDR1 is SGHKS and CDR2 is YYEKEE (reference sequence). With 1 base clipped from V and 5 bases from J, the junction kept 5 bases outside the gene matches. The CDR3 bases are TGTGCCAGCAGCTTGTCTAGCGGGGGCGAGGAGACCCAGTACTTC. It codes for CASSLSSGGEETQYF.

The V and J genes are TRBV18 and TRBJ2-1; D is perhaps TRBD2 (5 bases). Germline CDR1 KGHSH, CDR2 LQKENI. Trimming stripped 5 bases from V and 6 bases from J, with 11 bases between. The CDR3 is 13 residues long. The CDR3 spells CASSAPGINEQFF. CDR3 bases: TGTGCCAGCTCAGCTCCGGGGATCAATGAGCAGTTCTTC.

The chain uses TRBV25-1 and TRBJ1-3; D may be TRBD1 (5 bases). Trimming took off 2 bases at V and 0 bases at J, with 14 bases between the two ends. CDR3 size: 17 residues. The germline CDR1 and CDR2 sequences are MGHDK and SYGVNS. The CDR3 is CASSEPHDSLSGNTIYF. The CDR3 nucleotides read TGTGCCAGCAGTGAACCCCACGACAGCCTCTCTGGAAACACCATATATTTT. The full variable domain, in which reference TRBV25-1 and TRBJ1-3 provide the parts outside the CDR3, is EADIYQTPRYLVIGTGKKITLECSQTMGHDKMYWYQQDPGMELHLIHYSYGVNSTEKGDLSSESTVSRIRTEHFPLTLESARPSHTSQYLCASSEPHDSLSGNTIYFGEGSWLTVV.

The chain combines TRBV5-8 with TRBJ1-4; the match to TRBD1 covers 10 bases. V lost 2 bases to trimming and J lost 8 bases; unmatched junction nucleotides: 6. There are 15 residues in the CDR3. Germline CDR1 and CDR2: SGHTS and YDEGEE. The CDR3 sequence is CASSFPGTGDEKLFF. The CDR3, as DNA: TGTGCCAGCAGCTTCCCCGGGACAGGGGACGAAAAACTGTTTTTT.

The chain links TRBV5-1 to TRBJ2-2; D remains unclear. The CDR3 runs to 16 residues. V was shortened by 1 base and J by 5 bases, with 15 bases between the two germline ends. The germline V gene has CDR1 SGHRS and CDR2 YFSETQ. This chain's CDR3 is CASSLQVPQNTGELFF. The CDR3 bases are TGCGCCAGCAGCTTGCAGGTGCCCCAGAATACCGGGGAGCTGTTTTTT.

This sequence joins TRBV7-8 and TRBJ2-7; D possibly corresponds to TRBD1 (6 bases). CDR3 length: 19 amino acids. The V end lost 0 bases, the J end lost 2 bases, and 23 bases lay between the germline ends. Germline-derived CDR1 and CDR2 are SGHVS and FQNEAQ. As DNA, the CDR3 is TGTGCCAGCAGCTTAGCGCTTGGCCTGGACAGCGCGAAACCCTACGAGCAGTACTTC. As protein: CASSLALGLDSAKPYEQYF.

The chain combines TRBV4-2 with TRBJ1-2; 9 nucleotides agree with TRBD1. Trimming cost V 1 base and J 7 bases; bases outside gene matches: 7. Germline V gives CDR1 LGHNA, CDR2 YNFKEQ. CDR3 length: 15 residues. CDR3 protein: CASSQVDRGKSGYTF. CDR3 in DNA: TGTGCCAGCAGCCAAGTCGACAGGGGGAAGAGTGGCTACACCTTC.

The chain combines TRBV28 with TRBJ2-7; 13 positions agree with TRBD2. CDR1 and CDR2 from the germline V gene are MDHEN and SYDVKM. The trim removed 3 bases at V and 6 bases at J, leaving 5 bases unmatched. The CDR3 runs 15 residues. Here the CDR3 reads CASSLSTSGGGEQYF. DNA of the CDR3: TGTGCCAGCAGTTTGTCTACTAGCGGGGGGGGCGAGCAGTACTTC.

The sample holds one count of this clone. CDR3 DNA: TGTGCCAGCAGCTTAGGACTGGGACAGATCACCTACGAGCAGTACTTC. Translating it yields CASSLGLGQITYEQYF. The chain has TRBV11-2 and TRBJ2-7; 7 bases fit TRBD1. This CDR3 spans 16 amino acids. The germline CDR1 and CDR2 sequences are SGHAT and FQNNGV. Trimming at V came to 1 base and at J to 2 bases, leaving 8 bases not matched to a gene. The full variable domain, completed using reference TRBV11-2 and TRBJ2-7, is EAGVAQSPRYKIIEKRQSVAFWCNPISGHATLYWYQQILGQGPKLLIQFQNNGVVDDSQLPKDRFSAERLKGVDSTLKIQPAKLEDSAVYLCASSLGLGQITYEQYFGPGTRLTVT.

The J gene is TRBJ2-2, the V gene TRBV6-5; maybe TRBD1 (6 bases). The length of the CDR3 is 15 residues. The germline V and J ends were trimmed by 5 bases and 0 bases, with 10 bases remaining between them. Per the germline V gene, CDR1 is MNHEY and CDR2 is SVGAGI. CDR3 amino acids: CASSRTATNTGELFF. CDR3 nucleotide sequence: TGTGCCAGCAGTCGGACAGCTACGAACACCGGGGAGCTGTTTTTT.

The chain joins TRBV5-1 to TRBJ1-2; 7 nucleotides align to TRBD1. The V and J ends lost 0 bases and 1 base, in that order; junction bases with no gene match: 6. CDR1 is SGHRS, CDR2 YFSETQ, per germline. The CDR3 contains 16 residues. This CDR3 is CASSLEGQAYNYGYTF. CDR3 coding DNA: TGCGCCAGCAGCTTGGAAGGACAGGCCTATAACTATGGCTACACCTTC.

J is TRBJ1-2 and V is TRBV18; a possible D gene is TRBD1 (6 bases). Germline loops: CDR1 KGHSH, CDR2 LQKENI. The CDR3 extends over 14 amino acids. Trimming left V 5 bases short and J 8 bases short, with 18 bases between. CDR3 sequence: CASSEPGQYKGYTF. The DNA for the CDR3 is TGTGCCAGCTCAGAGCCAGGACAGTATAAAGGCTACACCTTC.

This chain joins TRBV5-5 and TRBJ1-1; TRBD1 might be the D (5 bases). Germline V gene lookup returns CDR1 SGHKS and CDR2 YYEKEE (reference sequence). V was shortened by 2 bases and J by 4 bases, with 9 bases between the two germline ends. The CDR3 contains 13 residues. The CDR3 reads CASSFARGTEAFF. CDR3 coding DNA: TGTGCCAGCAGCTTTGCTAGGGGCACTGAAGCTTTCTTT.

The J gene is TRBJ2-3, the V gene TRBV6-1, with no clear D. The CDR3 totals 14 residues. With 1 base removed from V and 4 bases from J, the gap between germline ends came to 9 bases. The germline V gene encodes CDR1 MNHNS and CDR2 SASEGT. The CDR3 nucleotides read TGTGCCAGCAGTGAAGAGAATGACGCAGATACGCAGTATTTT. Its translation: CASSEENDADTQYF.

V gene TRBV18 combines with J gene TRBJ1-5; TRBD1 might be the D (6 bases). The V gene lost 2 bases and the J gene lost 2 bases, with 13 bases spanning the gap. Germline loops: CDR1 KGHSH, CDR2 LQKENI. The CDR3 extends over 16 amino acids. CDR3 protein: CASSPFEGGGNQPQHF. The CDR3 nucleotides read TGTGCCAGCTCACCATTCGAGGGGGGGGGCAATCAGCCCCAGCATTTT.

The sample holds a few counts of this clone. The V call is TRBV2, the J call TRBJ1-5; no definite D call. V gave up 2 bases and J gave up 11 bases, with 16 bases separating them. This CDR3 comprises 14 residues. Germline CDR1 reads SNHLY; CDR2 reads FYNNEI. CDR3 bases: TGTGCCAGCAGTGAACTCCCGGGGATCATGTCCCAGCATTTT. It yields the protein CASSELPGIMSQHF.

CDR3 residues: CASSLDSNLDNEQFF. The CDR3 DNA reads TGTGCCAGCAGCCTGGACTCTAACCTTGACAATGAGCAGTTCTTC. The rearrangement uses TRBV5-5 and TRBJ2-1, with D possibly being TRBD2 (5 bases). Trimming cost V 4 bases and J 5 bases, with 16 bases left between them. The CDR3 spans 15 residues. The germline V gene encodes CDR1 SGHKS and CDR2 YYEKEE (reference sequence).

The chain has TRBV18 and TRBJ1-1; 10 bases match TRBD1. V lost 4 bases, J lost 2 bases, and 10 bases stayed unmatched. The germline CDR1 and CDR2 sequences are KGHSH and LQKENI. CDR3 size: 17 residues. The CDR3 DNA is TGTGCCAGCTCACGAGGGCGACAGGGGGCTGCAAACACTGAAGCTTTCTTT. Residues: CASSRGRQGAANTEAFF.

This rearrangement joins TRBV5-1 to TRBJ2-1; no definite D call. The germline gives CDR1 SGHRS, CDR2 YFSETQ. This CDR3 has 13 residues. V was clipped by 4 bases and J by 6 bases, with 11 bases between them. CDR3 protein: CASSTLDVNEQFF. CDR3 DNA sequence: TGCGCCAGCAGCACCCTAGACGTCAATGAGCAGTTCTTC.